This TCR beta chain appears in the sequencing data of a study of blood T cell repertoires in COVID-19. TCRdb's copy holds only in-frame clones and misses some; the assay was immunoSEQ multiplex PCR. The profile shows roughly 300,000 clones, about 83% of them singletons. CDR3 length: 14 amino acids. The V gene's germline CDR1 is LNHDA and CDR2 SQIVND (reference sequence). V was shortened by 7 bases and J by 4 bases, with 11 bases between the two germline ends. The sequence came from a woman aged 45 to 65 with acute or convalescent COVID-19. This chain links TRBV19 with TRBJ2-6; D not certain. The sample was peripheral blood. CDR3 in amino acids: CASTLQAGANVLTF. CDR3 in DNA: TGTGCCAGTACCCTTCAGGCCGGGGCCAACGTCCTGACTTTC.